This passage covers 28 T cell receptor beta chains from one sample sequenced in a study of spatial heterogeneity in lung cancer. Noted time point: blood at routine non-recurrence follow-up after resection. TCRdb passed the 5' RACE reads through MiXCR, listing each CDR3 protein once. The table records roughly 1,000 distinct CDR3 sequences, approximately 44% of them present only once. Sequencing used PBMCs, obtained at follow-up. These receptors all come from a female donor with early-stage non-small cell lung cancer.

Regarding this clonotype: With the library built for alpha chains, this beta chain is off target and its frequency is not meaningful. The chain combines TRBV6-2 or TRBV6-3 with TRBJ2-7; TRBD2 is a possible D gene (6 bases). In germline, CDR1 is MNHEY, CDR2 SVGEGT. The V gene lost 4 bases and the J gene lost 3 bases, with 16 bases spanning the gap. The CDR3 extends over 15 amino acids. CDR3 protein: CASSSTRLDYYEQYF. Here the CDR3 DNA reads TGTGCCAGCAGTTCCACTCGACTAGACTACTACGAGCAGTACTTC.

Concerning this clonotype itself: Since the library was made to target alpha chains, this beta chain is a stray read and its abundance is not meaningful. The genes are TRBV20-1 and TRBJ2-7; 9 bases map to TRBD1. The CDR3 is made up of 15 amino acids. J was trimmed by 6 bases and V by 0 bases; bases with no gene match: 9. Germline assignment: CDR1 DFQATT and CDR2 SNEGSKA (reference sequence). This CDR3 reads CSARDQAGTGSEQYF. The CDR3, as DNA: TGCAGTGCTAGAGATCAGGCGGGGACAGGGAGCGAGCAGTACTTC.

This clonotype showed up just a few times. This beta chain slipped into a library made for alpha chains as a stray read, so its size is not meaningful. The gene calls are TRBV20-1 and TRBJ2-1; TRBD2 agrees at 7 bases. Germline trimming cut 6 bases from V and 7 bases from J; bases unmatched to any gene: 15. CDR3 length: 15 residues. CDR1 and CDR2 (germline): DFQATT, SNEGSKA (reference sequence). CDR3 nucleotides: TGCAGTGCCCCCGACGGCGGGAGTAGGAGAAATGAGCAGTTCTTC. Residues: CSAPDGGSRRNEQFF.

As to this clonotype: This beta chain was picked up by a library intended for alpha chains and is off target, so its count carries little meaning. This rearrangement joins TRBV11-1 to TRBJ2-6, with D unclear. The CDR3 covers 16 residues. V shed 7 bases and J shed 0 bases, with 13 bases lying between them. Germline CDR1 is SGHAT and CDR2 is FQDESV (reference sequence). CDR3 in amino acids: CASTQRGVSGANVLTF. CDR3 nucleotides: TGTGCCAGCACCCAACGTGGGGTCTCTGGGGCCAACGTCCTGACTTTC. Looking up the rest from reference TRBV11-1 and TRBJ2-6 gives the full variable domain: EAEVAQSPRYKITEKSQAVAFWCDPISGHATLYWYRQILGQGPELLVQFQDESVVDDSQLPKDRFSAERLKGVDSTLKIQPAELGDSAMYLCASTQRGVSGANVLTFGAGSRLTVL.

About this clonotype itself: This beta chain lies outside the target of a library built for alpha chains; its clone size means little. The V gene is TRBV28, the J gene TRBJ2-7, with 7 positions matching TRBD1. The CDR3 runs 16 residues. Germline CDR1 and CDR2: MDHEN and SYDVKM. Losses at the gene ends were 6 bases for V and 0 bases for J; bases not matched to a gene: 11. Here the CDR3 reads CASSIQPGTASYEQYF. The CDR3 nucleotides are TGTGCCAGCAGCATCCAACCTGGGACAGCCTCCTACGAGCAGTACTTC.

Concerning this clonotype: The size of this beta chain means little, since it is a stray read in a library made for alpha chains. This chain connects TRBV18 to TRBJ2-7; 9 nucleotides match TRBD1. In germline, CDR1 is KGHSH, CDR2 LQKENI. The ends lost 4 bases at V and 5 bases at J; junction bases unmatched: 3. CDR3 size: 13 residues. The CDR3 reads CASSRDRVNEQYF. DNA for the CDR3: TGTGCCAGCTCACGGGACAGGGTTAACGAGCAGTACTTC.

This clonotype has just a few counts. This beta chain lies outside the target of a library built for alpha chains; its clone size means little. The chain is built from TRBV7-2 and TRBJ2-1; TRBD1 aligns across 8 bases. The CDR3 sequence is 15 residues long. CDR1 is SGHTA, CDR2 FQGNSA, per germline. V gave up 5 bases and J gave up 0 bases; unmatched junction bases: 3. CDR3 DNA: TGTGCCAGCAGCATGGACAGGGCCTCCTACAATGAGCAGTTCTTC. Its translation is CASSMDRASYNEQFF.

A remark on this clonotype: Being off target in a library aimed at alpha chains, this beta chain has a size of little meaning. J is TRBJ2-4 and V is TRBV5-1; D possibly uses TRBD1 or TRBD2 (5 bases each). Germline V gives CDR1 SGHRS, CDR2 YFSETQ. Trimming took 1 base from V and 6 from J, leaving 11 bases between them. CDR3 size: 14 residues. CDR3 in amino acids: CASSLSGDGNIQYF. Here the CDR3 DNA reads TGCGCCAGCAGCTTGTCCGGGGACGGAAACATTCAGTACTTC.

This clonotype has just a few counts. Little can be read into the size of this beta chain, an off-target read in a library designed for alpha chains. The chain joins TRBV7-9 to TRBJ2-1, with TRBD2 matching over 14 bases. V lost 5 bases, J lost 5 bases, and 2 bases stayed unmatched. Germline V gene data show CDR1 as SEHNR and CDR2 as FQNEAQ (reference sequence). This CDR3 has 15 amino acids. The CDR3 DNA follows: TGTGCCAGCAGCCTGGGACTAGCGGGGGACAATGAGCAGTTCTTC. Its protein is CASSLGLAGDNEQFF.

This clonotype was seen a few times. Within a library made for alpha chains, this beta chain is off target, and its count is uninformative. This rearrangement joins TRBV20-1 to TRBJ2-1; the D gene is possibly TRBD2 (7 bases). Deletions cut 5 bases from V and 5 bases from J, with 19 bases between. The CDR3 runs to 15 residues. Germline CDR1 and CDR2: DFQATT and SNEGSKA (reference sequence). CDR3 bases: TGCAGTGCTGCGGGAGCCCCAGGGGCGGACAATGAGCAGTTCTTC. This codes for CSAAGAPGADNEQFF.

This clonotype has just one count. A library made for alpha chains picked up this beta chain off target, so its size means little. The chain employs TRBV11-2 and TRBJ2-1, with 12 nucleotides matching TRBD2. Trimming cost V 1 base and J 4 bases; bases outside gene matches: 2. Germline V gene data show CDR1 as SGHAT and CDR2 as FQNNGV. The CDR3 runs 16 residues. This CDR3 is CASSLGTSGTYNEQFF. Here the CDR3 DNA reads TGTGCCAGCAGCTTAGGGACTAGCGGGACTTACAATGAGCAGTTCTTC.

To note about this clonotype: Little can be read into the size of this beta chain, an off-target read in a library designed for alpha chains. V and J are TRBV29-1 and TRBJ2-2; D is tentatively TRBD1 or TRBD2 (5 bases each). In germline, CDR1 is SQVTM, CDR2 ANQGSEA. The V end was cut by 7 bases, the J end by 6 bases, with 18 bases between. There are 14 residues in the CDR3. For the CDR3, the DNA is TGCAGCGCCGACTCTGCTGGGGGATCCGGGGAGCTGTTTTTT. Residues: CSADSAGGSGELFF.

This clonotype is large in the sample. For a library built for alpha chains, this beta chain is a stray read; little rests on its size. V and J are TRBV29-1 and TRBJ2-7; no definite D call. The CDR3 has 13 residues. Deletions cut 6 bases from V and 1 base from J, with 13 bases between. CDR1 is SQVTM and CDR2 is ANQGSEA in the germline V gene. The CDR3 sequence is CSVRGTDSYEQYF. CDR3 coding DNA: TGCAGCGTCCGTGGCACAGATTCCTACGAGCAGTACTTC.

Note on this clonotype: Little can be read into the size of this beta chain, an off-target read in a library designed for alpha chains. V and J are TRBV19 and TRBJ2-2, with 10 bases matching TRBD2. This CDR3 has 14 amino acids. Germline lookup yields CDR1 LNHDA and CDR2 SQIVND (reference sequence). V lost 6 bases and J lost 7; bases outside the gene matches: 5. Here the CDR3 reads CASSPAGGIGELFF. CDR3 DNA sequence: TGTGCCAGTAGCCCAGCGGGAGGGATCGGGGAGCTGTTTTTT.

As for this clonotype: Since it is a stray read in a library aimed at alpha chains, this beta chain has a size that is not meaningful. This sequence joins TRBV12-3 or TRBV12-4 and TRBJ2-1; 13 bases agree with TRBD2. V gave up 6 bases and J gave up 9 bases; unmatched junction bases: 8. CDR3 length: 15 residues. The CDR3 DNA is TGTGCCAGCAGACAAACTAGCGGGAGGGCCTCTGAGCAGTTCTTC. This encodes CASRQTSGRASEQFF.

As concerns this clonotype: Since it is a stray read in a library aimed at alpha chains, this beta chain has a size that is not meaningful. The genes are TRBV6-2 or TRBV6-3 and TRBJ2-1; 13 bases map to TRBD2. Germline CDR1 reads MNHEY; CDR2 reads SVGEGT. J lost 5 bases, V lost 2 bases, and 0 bases had no gene match. CDR3 length equals 15 residues. CDR3 in amino acids: CASSYGTSGNNEQFF. The CDR3 DNA is TGTGCCAGCAGTTACGGGACTAGCGGGAACAATGAGCAGTTCTTC.

In regard to this clonotype: Because the library targeted alpha chains, this beta chain is an off-target read whose size means little. The chain carries TRBV5-1 and TRBJ2-1; a weak D match, TRBD2 (6 bases). CDR1 SGHRS and CDR2 YFSETQ come from the germline V gene. The CDR3 is made up of 15 amino acids. Trimming left V 3 bases short and J 4 bases short, with 14 bases between. CDR3 coding DNA: TGCGCCAGCAGCTGGGCCGGGACTTCTTACAATGAGCAGTTCTTC. Encoded protein: CASSWAGTSYNEQFF.

There are a few counts of this clonotype. Since the library was made to target alpha chains, this beta chain is a stray read and its abundance is not meaningful. The chain combines TRBV24-1 with TRBJ2-2, with D perhaps TRBD1 (6 bases). Looked up from germline, CDR1 is KGHDR and CDR2 is SFDVKD. The CDR3 loop spans 14 amino acids. Trimming cost V 3 bases and J 5 bases, with 9 bases left between them. The CDR3 bases are TGTGCCACCAGTGATCATCAGGGGACCGGGGAGCTGTTTTTT. This encodes CATSDHQGTGELFF.

Of note for this clonotype: Within a library made for alpha chains, this beta chain is off target, and its count is uninformative. The chain couples TRBV7-9 to TRBJ2-1, with 9 bases identical to TRBD2. After removal of 6 bases from V and 4 bases from J, the junction contained 4 bases not matched to a gene. The CDR3 is 14 residues long. The germline V gene has CDR1 SEHNR and CDR2 FQNEAQ (reference sequence). The CDR3 DNA sequence: TGTGCCAGCAGATATAGCGGGAGATACAATGAGCAGTTCTTC. Translating it yields CASRYSGRYNEQFF.

Concerning this clonotype: Because the library targeted alpha chains, this beta chain is an off-target read whose size means little. V gene TRBV5-1 combines with J gene TRBJ2-1; a weak D match, TRBD2 (5 bases). V shed 3 bases and J shed 0 bases, with 10 bases lying between them. From germline, CDR1 is SGHRS and CDR2 YFSETQ. The CDR3 extends over 15 amino acids. The CDR3 region has the DNA TGCGCCAGCAGCTGGACTCCTGACTCCTACAATGAGCAGTTCTTC. Amino acid sequence: CASSWTPDSYNEQFF. Combining the CDR3 with reference TRBV5-1 and TRBJ2-1 gives the whole variable domain KAGVTQTPRYLIKTRGQQVTLSCSPISGHRSVSWYQQTPGQGLQFLFEYFSETQRNKGNFPGRFSGRQFSNSRSEMNVSTLELGDSALYLCASSWTPDSYNEQFFGPGTRLTVL.

Comments on this clonotype: Because this beta chain is a stray read in a library intended to capture alpha chains, its abundance should not be given much weight. The rearrangement uses TRBV5-5 and TRBJ1-2, with 7 nucleotides matching TRBD1. Germline CDR1 SGHKS, CDR2 YYEKEE (reference sequence). The trim removed 1 base at V and 7 bases at J, leaving 10 bases unmatched. The CDR3 spans 15 residues. The CDR3 DNA reads TGTGCCAGCAGCTTGAACGGCCAGGGGGTTCTTGGCTACACCTTC. Translation gives CASSLNGQGVLGYTF.

Notes on this clonotype: Since the library was made to target alpha chains, this beta chain is a stray read and its abundance is not meaningful. V usage is TRBV20-1 and J usage is TRBJ2-1, with TRBD2 matching 12 bases. CDR1 is DFQATT and CDR2 is SNEGSKA in the germline V gene (reference sequence). The CDR3 is made up of 16 amino acids. V was pared by 1 base and J by 2 bases, with 3 bases of the junction left unmatched. CDR3 protein: CSARARLAGAYNEQFF. CDR3 DNA sequence: TGCAGTGCTAGAGCCCGACTAGCGGGAGCCTACAATGAGCAGTTCTTC.

In its sample, this clonotype was seen a few times. Because this beta chain is a stray read in a library intended to capture alpha chains, its abundance should not be given much weight. This sequence joins TRBV20-1 and TRBJ2-3, with D maybe TRBD2 (6 bases). The ends were cut back, 7 bases at V and 3 bases at J, with 17 bases in the middle. Germline assignment: CDR1 DFQATT and CDR2 SNEGSKA (reference sequence). The CDR3 has 14 amino acids. CDR3 residues: CSVSLGGKTDTQYF. CDR3 in DNA: TGCAGTGTATCGCTCGGAGGGAAGACAGATACGCAGTATTTT.

In this sample, this clonotype turned up a few times. As an off-target read in a library built for alpha chains, this beta chain has a frequency of little significance. The rearrangement joins TRBV5-1 to TRBJ2-7, with 7 bases lining up with TRBD2. The CDR3 sequence is 16 residues long. Germline CDR1 SGHRS, CDR2 YFSETQ. J lost 1 base, V lost 2 bases, and 9 bases had no gene match. CDR3 protein: CASSFRPGLPSYEQYF. In nucleotides, the CDR3 is TGCGCCAGCAGCTTCCGACCGGGACTACCATCCTACGAGCAGTACTTC.

This clonotype came up a few times. Found in a library prepared for alpha chains, this beta chain is an off-target read, and its abundance has little meaning. This sequence joins TRBV19 and TRBJ2-1; D uncertain. V was clipped by 2 bases and J by 0 bases, with 5 bases between them. Germline V gene sequence: CDR1 LNHDA, CDR2 SQIVND (reference sequence). The CDR3 covers 14 residues. The CDR3 coding sequence is TGTGCCAGTAGTATACCCGGCTCCTACAATGAGCAGTTCTTC. Translating it yields CASSIPGSYNEQFF.

Concerning this clonotype itself: This beta chain is an unintended read in a library built for alpha chains; its size means little. The V and J genes are TRBV7-8 and TRBJ2-1; TRBD2 aligns across 7 bases. CDR1 and CDR2 from the germline V gene are SGHVS and FQNEAQ. This CDR3 has 13 residues. Germline trimming cut 2 bases from V and 9 bases from J; bases unmatched to any gene: 4. CDR3 residues: CASSLRGRGEQFF. CDR3 sequence (DNA): TGTGCCAGCAGCTTACGGGGGAGGGGTGAGCAGTTCTTC.

This clonotype showed up just a few times. As an off-target read in a library built for alpha chains, this beta chain has a frequency of little significance. The genes are TRBV30 and TRBJ2-1, with D unclear. Germline lookup yields CDR1 GTSNPN and CDR2 SVGIG (reference sequence). The CDR3 runs 12 residues. Trimming shortened V by 8 bases and J by 4 bases, and 12 bases separated the two germline ends. In nucleotides, the CDR3 is TGTGCCAGCCTTATGGGGTACAATGAGCAGTTCTTC. Its protein product is CASLMGYNEQFF.

This clonotype was seen just once. Found in a library prepared for alpha chains, this beta chain is an off-target read, and its abundance has little meaning. V gene TRBV7-2 combines with J gene TRBJ2-3; 9 nucleotides align to TRBD2. CDR1 SGHTA and CDR2 FQGNSA come from the germline V gene. The CDR3 spans 20 residues. J was trimmed by 2 bases and V by 1 base; bases with no gene match: 16. CDR3: CASSLVSSFWRGRATDTQYF. The DNA of the CDR3 is TGTGCCAGCAGCTTAGTATCCAGCTTTTGGCGCGGGAGGGCCACAGATACGCAGTATTTT.